Sequencing of this TCR beta chain was carried out in a study of vaccination effects on CD4 cells after COVID-19. Study-wide context: Participants were given two doses of BNT162b2 or mRNA-1273 vaccine.

V lost 0 bases and J lost 2, with 7 bases in between. CDR3 length: 14 amino acids. CDR1 SGHRS and CDR2 YFSETQ come from the germline V gene. CD4+ T cells specific for antigen were expanded with viral peptide pools by the ViraFEST assay before sequencing. The authors isolated CD4+ T cells after ten to eleven days of culture. A half-medium replacement with IL-2 medium was carried out on days 3 and 7. Overall study results and limits: Clonal contraction was marked in infection- and vaccine-induced clones late after vaccination.

Produced via immunoSEQ multiplex PCR; TCRdb's table is partial and in-frame only. The repertoire has 50,000 to 75,000 clones, roughly 76% of them found once; the top ten carry under 3%. Regarding this clone: Its antigen is unknown.

The chain carries TRBV5-1 and TRBJ2-3, with unresolved D. The sequence was obtained from a human donor who received a COVID-19 vaccine. This specimen consisted of CD4+ T cells from PBMCs cultured with HCoV-229E spike peptides, obtained before COVID-19 vaccination. The chain's CDR3 is CASSLELLTDTQYF. DNA for the CDR3: TGCGCCAGCAGCTTGGAATTGCTCACAGATACGCAGTATTTT. Using reference TRBV5-1 and TRBJ2-3 for the parts outside the CDR3, the full variable domain is KAGVTQTPRYLIKTRGQQVTLSCSPISGHRSVSWYQQTPGQGLQFLFEYFSETQRNKGNFPGRFSGRQFSNSRSEMNVSTLELGDSALYLCASSLELLTDTQYFGPGTRLTVL.